The clone carrying this TCR beta chain was recorded many times. The sample belongs to a study of patients and donors after allogeneic stem cell transplantation. TCRdb reprocessed the RT-PCR reads via MiXCR and lists one record per CDR3 protein. The sample includes approximately 88,000 distinct CDR3 sequences, approximately 5.2% seen only once; the top ten take about 3%. Germline trimming cut 0 bases from V and 0 bases from J; bases unmatched to any gene: 13. The CDR3 totals 19 residues. Germline assignment: CDR1 MGHRA and CDR2 YSYEKL. This chain joins TRBV4-1 and TRBJ1-2; 7 bases fit TRBD1. The sequenced sample consisted of blood, either unsorted or a sorted T cell fraction (not recorded which). This clonotype was sampled from a human donor who was either an allogeneic HSCT recipient or a stem cell or donor lymphocyte infusion donor (not recorded which). It is not recorded whose cells these are; they may come from a transplant donor. The CDR3 sequence: CASSQEEIGTAGTNYGYTF. In DNA form, the CDR3 reads TGCGCCAGCAGCCAAGAGGAGATCGGGACAGCAGGTACTAACTATGGCTACACCTTC.